Presented here are 6 T cell receptor beta chains from one specimen sequenced in a study of PD-1 blockade in classical Hodgkin lymphoma. The time point: cycle 4 day 1 (C4D1), after about 6 weeks of nivolumab. The patients all showed relapse after autologous stem cell transplantation, while their brentuximab vedotin exposure varied. Measured with immunoSEQ multiplex PCR; TCRdb has only the in-frame clones, and not every one. The sample has tens of thousands of clones, less than 95% seen once; the top ten hold 10%. The starting material was peripheral blood mononuclear cells (PBMCs), obtained before the fourth cycle of nivolumab. The source is a human donor with classical Hodgkin lymphoma.

The chain couples TRBV4-1 to TRBJ2-7; a possible D gene is TRBD1 (5 bases). The CDR3 consists of 16 residues. Germline V gene sequence: CDR1 MGHRA, CDR2 YSYEKL. Trimming shortened V by 1 base and J by 7 bases, and 20 bases separated the two germline ends. CDR3 sequence: CASSQVGAGLDGEQYF. The CDR3 DNA sequence: TGCGCCAGCAGCCAAGTTGGGGCAGGGCTGGATGGAGAGCAGTACTTC.

V and J are TRBV20-1 and TRBJ1-1; D ambiguous. This CDR3 spans 8 amino acids. V lost 4 bases and J lost 6, with 0 bases in between. Germline loops: CDR1 DFQATT, CDR2 SNEGSKA (reference sequence). CDR3 sequence: CSATEAFF. CDR3 DNA: TGCAGTGCTACTGAAGCTTTCTTT.

The rearrangement uses TRBV5-1 and TRBJ2-5; 14 bases are shared with TRBD2. This CDR3 spans 17 amino acids. J was trimmed by 0 bases and V by 7 bases; bases with no gene match: 8. Germline lookup yields CDR1 SGHRS and CDR2 YFSETQ. The CDR3 DNA sequence: TGCGCCAGCTGCCGACTAGCGGGGGGGCTGTACCAAGAGACCCAGTACTTC. Translating gives CASCRLAGGLYQETQYF. The entire variable domain, with the rest obtained from reference TRBV5-1 and TRBJ2-5, is as follows: KAGVTQTPRYLIKTRGQQVTLSCSPISGHRSVSWYQQTPGQGLQFLFEYFSETQRNKGNFPGRFSGRQFSNSRSEMNVSTLELGDSALYLCASCRLAGGLYQETQYFGPGTRLLVL.

This clone is a singleton in its sample. The V gene is TRBV6-1, the J gene TRBJ2-5; TRBD1 might be the D (6 bases). The J call may be in error: the DNA end matches TRBJ2-7 better. Germline CDR1 reads MNHNS; CDR2 reads SASEGT. This CDR3 has 14 residues. CDR3 bases: TGTGCCAGCAGTGAAGGGGGGCCCAACTACGAGCAGTACTTC. Translating it yields CASSEGGPNYEQYF.

The gene calls are TRBV15 and TRBJ1-5, with 8 bases identical to TRBD1. Germline V CDR1 and CDR2: LNHNV, YYDKDF (reference sequence). V lost 5 bases to trimming and J lost 6 bases; unmatched junction nucleotides: 9. This CDR3 has 15 residues. The chain's CDR3 is CATSAQGARAQPQHF. CDR3 in DNA: TGTGCCACCAGCGCTCAGGGGGCGCGGGCTCAGCCCCAGCATTTT.

This clone appeared once. V is TRBV5-5 and J is TRBJ2-7, with no clear D. The V gene lost 4 bases and the J gene lost 3 bases, with 17 bases spanning the gap. The germline CDR1 and CDR2 sequences are SGHKS and YYEKEE (reference sequence). The CDR3 is 15 residues long. The CDR3 here is CASSPKKREDYEQYF. In DNA, the CDR3 is TGTGCCAGCAGCCCGAAGAAACGCGAAGACTACGAGCAGTACTTC.